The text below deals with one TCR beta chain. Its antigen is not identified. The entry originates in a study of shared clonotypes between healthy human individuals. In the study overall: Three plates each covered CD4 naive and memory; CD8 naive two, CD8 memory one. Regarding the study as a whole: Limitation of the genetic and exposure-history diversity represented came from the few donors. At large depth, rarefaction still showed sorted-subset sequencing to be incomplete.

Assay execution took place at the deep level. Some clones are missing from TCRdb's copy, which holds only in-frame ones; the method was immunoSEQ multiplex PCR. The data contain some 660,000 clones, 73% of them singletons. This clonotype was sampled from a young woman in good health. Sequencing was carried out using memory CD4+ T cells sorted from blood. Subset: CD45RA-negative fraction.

CDR3 region: CASSEESGWSEKLFF. As DNA, the CDR3 is TGTGCCAGCAGTGAAGAGTCAGGGTGGAGTGAAAAACTGTTTTTT. V usage is TRBV6-1 and J usage is TRBJ1-4; D perhaps matches TRBD1 (5 bases). CDR3 length: 15 amino acids. Germline CDR1 MNHNS, CDR2 SASEGT. Trimming shortened V by 1 base and J by 7 bases, and 13 bases separated the two germline ends.